The present entry profiles one T cell receptor beta chain with its context. The antigen is not known. Measured with immunoSEQ multiplex PCR; TCRdb has only the in-frame clones, and not every one. The sample carries over 130,000 clones, 85% to 90% recorded once. The record originates from a study of T cell responses to AZD1222 COVID-19 vaccine. CDR3 size: 15 residues. Germline V gene sequence: CDR1 SGHKS, CDR2 YYEKEE (reference sequence). The ends were cut back, 1 base at V and 2 bases at J, with 7 bases in the middle. Study outcomes and limitations: Spike-specific TCR breadth and depth were elevated following two AZD1222 doses. The number of AZD1222 recipients seropositive at baseline was only five or six. A mostly white British donor set with more females was recruited, and clonal diversity was possibly underestimated.

This clonotype originated in an adult who received the AZD1222 COVID-19 vaccine. The genes are TRBV5-5 and TRBJ2-6, with a possible D match to TRBD2 (5 bases). The sequenced sample was peripheral blood, obtained 28 days after the second AZD1222 dose. CDR3 loop: CASSLSGTGANVLTF. In DNA, the CDR3 is TGTGCCAGCAGCTTGTCGGGGACTGGGGCCAACGTCCTGACTTTC.